The rows below give T cell receptor beta chains drawn from one sample of a study of CD8 T cells in ankylosing spondylitis. TCRdb reanalysed the 5' RACE reads using MiXCR and keeps one entry per CDR3 protein. The sample contains 40,000 to 50,000 distinct CDR3 sequences, 3% to 4.5% of which appear only once. Specimen: blood, either unsorted or a sorted T cell fraction (not recorded which). All receptors come from a female donor with ankylosing spondylitis or in good health (not recorded which). Both conserved end residues are part of each CDR3. The order of the fields is V gene, J gene, clone size, D gene, CDR3 protein, CDR3 DNA. D genes are given only for firm matches. The size entry is marked missing in some rows and otherwise reads once, few, many or a size class.

TRBV9	TRBJ1-4	medium-sized	NA	CASSSTARLRGEKLFF	TGTGCCAGCAGCTCGACGGCCCGACTGAGGGGTGAAAAACTGTTTTTT
TRBV9	TRBJ2-7	many	NA	CASSVGTDAYEQYF	TGTGCCAGCAGCGTAGGTACAGACGCCTACGAGCAGTACTTC
TRBV9	TRBJ2-2	many	NA	CASSRLLTGELFF	TGTGCCAGCAGCCGCCTTCTGACCGGGGAGCTGTTTTTT
TRBV9	TRBJ1-3	many	NA	CASSVNLGNTIYF	TGTGCCAGCAGCGTAAACCTCGGAAACACCATATATTTT
TRBV9	TRBJ1-4	many	TRBD1	CASSVGTGNEKLFF	TGTGCCAGCAGCGTAGGGACAGGGAACGAAAAACTGTTTTTT
TRBV9	TRBJ1-4	many	NA	CASSPRAGEKLFF	TGTGCCAGCAGCCCCAGGGCTGGAGAAAAACTGTTTTTT
TRBV9	TRBJ1-2	medium-sized	TRBD1	CASSVGQGSYGYTF	TGTGCCAGCAGCGTGGGACAGGGGAGCTATGGCTACACCTTC
TRBV9	TRBJ2-2	many	TRBD2	CASSARSGGTNTGELFF	TGTGCCAGCAGCGCCCGTAGCGGGGGCACGAACACCGGGGAGCTGTTTTTT
TRBV9	TRBJ1-2	many	NA	CASSMETLTPSF	TGTGCCAGCAGCATGGAGACCCTCACCCCCTCCTTC
TRBV9	TRBJ1-1	many	NA	CASSPNRPGREGRMNTEAFF	TGTGCCAGCAGCCCAAACCGACCCGGGAGAGAGGGGAGAATGAACACTGAAGCTTTCTTT
TRBV9	TRBJ2-5	many	NA	CASSPGGEGETQYF	TGTGCCAGCAGCCCCGGCGGGGAAGGAGAGACCCAGTACTTC
TRBV9	TRBJ1-1	many	NA	CASSASLGLDTEAFF	TGTGCCAGCAGCGCCAGTCTGGGTTTGGACACTGAAGCTTTCTTT
TRBV9	TRBJ1-2	many	NA	CASSASSIRGYTF	TGTGCCAGCAGCGCTTCCTCGATTAGGGGCTACACCTTC
TRBV9	TRBJ2-2	many	NA	CASSNREQRRGGELFF	TGTGCCAGCAGCAACCGGGAGCAGAGACGGGGCGGGGAGCTGTTTTTT
TRBV9	TRBJ2-1	many	TRBD2	CASSVDPTSGGVSYNEQFF	TGTGCCAGCAGCGTAGACCCCACTAGCGGGGGGGTTTCCTACAATGAGCAGTTCTTC
TRBV9	TRBJ1-1	NA	NA	CASSVGVGEAFF	TGTGCCAGCAGCGTAGGGGTTGGTGAAGCTTTCTTT
TRBV9	TRBJ2-7	many	NA	CASSVSAGGQPYEQYF	TGTGCCAGCAGCGTATCCGCGGGGGGACAGCCTTACGAGCAGTACTTC
TRBV9	TRBJ2-1	many	TRBD2	CASSGKGLAGASGSYNEQFF	TGTGCCAGCAGCGGGAAGGGACTAGCGGGGGCCTCAGGCTCCTACAATGAGCAGTTCTTC
TRBV9	TRBJ2-3	many	NA	CASSVEADTQYF	TGTGCCAGCAGCGTAGAGGCAGATACGCAGTATTTT
TRBV9	TRBJ2-3	many	TRBD2	CASSVTGGPAADTQYF	TGTGCCAGCAGCGTGACGGGGGGGCCTGCGGCAGATACGCAGTATTTT
TRBV9	TRBJ2-1	many	NA	CASSPQGGEQFF	TGTGCCAGCAGCCCCCAGGGAGGTGAGCAGTTCTTC
TRBV9	TRBJ2-5	many	NA	CASSVAQKETQYF	TGTGCCAGCAGCGTAGCACAGAAAGAGACCCAGTACTTC
TRBV9	TRBJ1-6	many	NA	CASSPLDGNSPLHF	TGTGCCAGCAGCCCCCTGGACGGAAATTCACCCCTCCACTTT
TRBV9	TRBJ1-2	many	NA	CASSVGVQSYGYTF	TGTGCCAGCAGCGTAGGAGTTCAAAGCTATGGCTACACCTTC
TRBV9	TRBJ2-1	many	TRBD2	CASSGRVAGGYNEQFF	TGTGCCAGCAGCGGGAGAGTAGCGGGGGGTTACAATGAGCAGTTCTTC
TRBV21-1	TRBJ2-1	medium-sized	NA	CASGSLVVYNEQFF	TGTGCCAGCGGGTCTCTAGTGGTCTACAATGAGCAGTTCTTC
TRBV9	TRBJ2-7	many	TRBD1	CASSVGGGQQYF	TGTGCCAGCAGCGTAGGAGGGGGCCAGCAGTACTTC
TRBV9	TRBJ1-2	many	NA	CASSVDQNYGYTF	TGTGCCAGCAGCGTAGATCAGAACTATGGCTACACCTTC
TRBV9	TRBJ2-1	many	NA	CASSAGGDRFVYNEQFF	TGTGCCAGCAGCGCGGGAGGGGACAGGTTCGTATACAATGAGCAGTTCTTC
TRBV9	TRBJ1-2	many	TRBD1	CASTPGDRDSYGYTF	TGTGCCAGCACCCCCGGGGACAGAGATAGCTATGGCTACACCTTC
TRBV9	TRBJ1-5	many	TRBD1	CASSPGPGTGYQPQHF	TGTGCCAGCAGCCCCGGTCCCGGGACAGGGTATCAGCCCCAGCATTTT
TRBV9	TRBJ1-2	many	TRBD1	CASSVDPGGGGYGYTF	TGTGCCAGCAGCGTGGATCCAGGGGGCGGCGGCTATGGCTACACCTTC
TRBV9	TRBJ2-5	few	NA	CASSPPAEETQYF	TGTGCCAGCAGTCCCCCAGCGGAAGAGACCCAGTACTTC
TRBV9	TRBJ2-2	many	NA	CASSGGFRRNTGELFF	TGTGCCAGCAGCGGGGGGTTCAGGAGGAACACCGGGGAGCTGTTTTTT
TRBV9	TRBJ1-5	many	NA	CASSVGVGQDQPQHF	TGTGCCAGCAGCGTAGGCGTCGGTCAGGATCAGCCCCAGCATTTT
TRBV9	TRBJ2-1	many	TRBD2	CASSVMGGSSSYNEQFF	TGTGCCAGCAGCGTAATGGGGGGGTCTAGCTCCTACAATGAGCAGTTCTTC
TRBV9	TRBJ2-1	many	TRBD2	CASSADGLAGLITEQFF	TGTGCCAGCAGCGCCGACGGACTAGCGGGGTTAATTACTGAGCAGTTCTTC
TRBV9	TRBJ2-1	few	NA	CASSPHYNEQFF	TGTGCCAGCAGCCCACACTACAATGAGCAGTTCTTC
TRBV9	TRBJ1-4	many	NA	CASSKQVGTNEKLFF	TGTGCCAGCAGCAAACAGGTCGGGACTAATGAAAAACTGTTTTTT
TRBV9	TRBJ1-4	few	NA	CASSPRPQLEEKLFF	TGTGCCAGCAGCCCGCGACCCCAACTAGAGGAAAAACTGTTTTTT
TRBV9	TRBJ1-3	many	NA	CASSVGGESGNTIYF	TGTGCCAGCAGCGTAGGGGGGGAATCTGGAAACACCATATATTTT
TRBV9	TRBJ1-4	many	NA	CASSVQEGPNEKLFF	TGTGCCAGCAGCGTACAGGAGGGTCCTAATGAAAAACTGTTTTTT
TRBV9	TRBJ2-2	many	NA	CASTGNTGELFF	TGTGCCAGCACGGGGAACACCGGGGAGCTGTTTTTT
TRBV9	TRBJ2-1	many	NA	CASSEGNSRNEQFF	TGTGCCAGCAGCGAGGGAAACAGCAGGAATGAGCAGTTCTTC
TRBV9	TRBJ2-5	NA	NA	CASSVNVGQETQYF	TGTGCCAGCAGCGTAAACGTCGGGCAAGAGACCCAGTACTTC
TRBV9	TRBJ2-3	many	NA	CASSQTAGDTQYF	TGTGCCAGCAGCCAAACCGCGGGGGATACGCAGTATTTT
TRBV9	TRBJ2-3	NA	NA	CASSDSGSVTDTQYF	TGTGCCAGCAGCGACTCCGGGTCCGTCACAGATACGCAGTATTTT
TRBV9	TRBJ1-6	many	NA	CASSAAGPNSPLHF	TGTGCCAGCAGCGCCGCAGGACCCAATTCACCCCTCCACTTT
TRBV9	TRBJ2-7	NA	TRBD1	CASSRDRAYEQYF	TGTGCCAGCAGCCGTGACAGGGCCTACGAGCAGTACTTC
TRBV9	TRBJ1-1	many	TRBD1	CASSAGQVNTEAFF	TGTGCCAGCAGCGCGGGACAGGTCAACACTGAAGCTTTCTTT
TRBV9	TRBJ2-5	many	TRBD2	CASSVADELAGDQETQYF	TGTGCCAGCAGCGTAGCCGATGAACTAGCGGGCGATCAAGAGACCCAGTACTTC
TRBV9	TRBJ1-4	medium-sized	NA	CASSPSLPGGEKLFF	TGTGCCAGCAGCCCCTCCCTCCCGGGTGGTGAAAAACTGTTTTTT
TRBV9	TRBJ2-2	many	NA	CASSVALTGELFF	TGTGCCAGCAGCGTAGCTCTCACCGGGGAGCTGTTTTTT
TRBV9	TRBJ1-5	many	NA	CASSGQGGNQPQHF	TGTGCCAGCAGCGGGCAAGGCGGCAATCAGCCCCAGCATTTT
TRBV9	TRBJ2-7	many	NA	CASSVSTLSYEQYF	TGTGCCAGCAGCGTATCGACGCTCTCCTACGAGCAGTACTTC
TRBV9	TRBJ2-1	many	TRBD2	CASSEPGAGGNEQFF	TGTGCCAGCAGCGAACCGGGAGCGGGGGGCAATGAGCAGTTCTTC
TRBV9	TRBJ2-7	many	NA	CASSPETSRQVYEQYF	TGTGCCAGCAGCCCCGAGACCAGCCGGCAGGTGTACGAGCAGTACTTC
TRBV2	TRBJ1-5	many	NA	CACTFGEWTPDSNQPQHF	TGTGCCTGCACCTTTGGAGAATGGACACCTGATAGCAATCAGCCCCAGCATTTT
TRBV9	TRBJ1-2	many	NA	CASSAPGLYGYTF	TGTGCCAGCAGCGCCCCTGGACTCTATGGCTACACCTTC